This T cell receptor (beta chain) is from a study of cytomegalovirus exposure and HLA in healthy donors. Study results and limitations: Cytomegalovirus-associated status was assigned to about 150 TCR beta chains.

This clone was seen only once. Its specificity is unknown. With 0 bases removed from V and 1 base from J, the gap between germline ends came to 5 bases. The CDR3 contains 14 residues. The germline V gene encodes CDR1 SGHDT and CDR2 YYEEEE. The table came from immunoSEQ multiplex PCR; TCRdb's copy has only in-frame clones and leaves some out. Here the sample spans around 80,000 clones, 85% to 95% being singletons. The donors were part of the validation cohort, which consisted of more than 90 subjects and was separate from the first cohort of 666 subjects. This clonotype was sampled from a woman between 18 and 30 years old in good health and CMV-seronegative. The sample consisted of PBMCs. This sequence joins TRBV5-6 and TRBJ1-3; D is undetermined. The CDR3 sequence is CASSLGTSGNTIYF. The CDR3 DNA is TGTGCCAGCAGCTTGGGCACTTCTGGAAACACCATATATTTT. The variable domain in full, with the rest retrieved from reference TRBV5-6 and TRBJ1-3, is DAGVTQSPTHLIKTRGQQVTLRCSPKSGHDTVSWYQQALGQGPQFIFQYYEEEERQRGNFPDRFSGHQFPNYSSELNVNALLLGDSALYLCASSLGTSGNTIYFGEGSWLTVV.